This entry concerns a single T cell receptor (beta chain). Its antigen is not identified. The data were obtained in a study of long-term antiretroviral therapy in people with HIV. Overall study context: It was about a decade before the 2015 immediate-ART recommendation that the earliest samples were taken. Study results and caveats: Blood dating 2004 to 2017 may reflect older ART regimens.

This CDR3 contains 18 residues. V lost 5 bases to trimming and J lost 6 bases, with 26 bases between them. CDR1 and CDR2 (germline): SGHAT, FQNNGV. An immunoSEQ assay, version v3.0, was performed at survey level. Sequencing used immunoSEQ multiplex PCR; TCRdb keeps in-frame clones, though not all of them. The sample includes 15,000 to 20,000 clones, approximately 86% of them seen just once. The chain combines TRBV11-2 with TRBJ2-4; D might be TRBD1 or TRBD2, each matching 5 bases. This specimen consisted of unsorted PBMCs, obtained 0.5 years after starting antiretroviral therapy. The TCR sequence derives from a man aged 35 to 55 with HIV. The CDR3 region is CASSRSVGPRAGGNIQYF. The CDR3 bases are TGTGCCAGCAGCCGAAGCGTCGGACCCAGGGCGGGTGGAAACATTCAGTACTTC.